This is a list of T cell receptor beta chains from one sample in a study of blood T cell repertoires in COVID-19. Libraries were prepared by immunoSEQ multiplex PCR; TCRdb keeps only in-frame clonotypes and omits some of them. Of 65,000 to 75,000 clones in the sample, around 92% were seen once. The specimen sequenced was peripheral blood. All receptors come from a human donor with active COVID-19. The donor label of this sample is uncertain. Each CDR3 is given with its conserved first and last residue. The D gene is left open where the match is weak. Size values are once, few and many counts, or a class for expanded clones, and some rows have none.

>.|TRBV7-2|.|TRBJ1-5
TGTGCCAGCAGCTTAGCTACCGGGACACAAGATCAGCCCCAGCATTTT
CASSLATGTQDQPQHF
>TRBD2|TRBV28|.|TRBJ2-1
TGTGCCAGCAGTCTTAGACTAGCGGGAGAGGTTGAGCAGTTCTTC
CASSLRLAGEVEQFF
>.|TRBV18|.|TRBJ2-3
TGTGCCAGCTCACCACCGAACGTCGGAGATACGCAGTATTTT
CASSPPNVGDTQYF
>.|TRBV27|once|TRBJ2-2
TGTGCCAGCAGTTTTACCTGGGGCCGGAACACCGGGGAGCTGTTTTTT
CASSFTWGRNTGELFF
>.|TRBV7-9|once|TRBJ2-5
TGTGCCAGCAGCCAGGAGGGCGGGACCCAGTACTTC
CASSQEGGTQYF
>TRBD2|TRBV19|.|TRBJ2-1
TGTGCCAGTAGCTCAAGCGGGAGGGCTGGGGATGAGCAGTTCTTC
CASSSSGRAGDEQFF
>TRBD1|TRBV2|once|TRBJ2-3
TGTGCCAGCAGTAGACAGGGGAGCACAGATACGCAGTATTTT
CASSRQGSTDTQYF
>.|TRBV6-5|.|TRBJ2-1
TGTGCCAGCCATCGCGGCAATGAGCAGTTCTTC
CASHRGNEQFF
>TRBD1|TRBV9|.|TRBJ2-7
TGTGCCAGCTCCCGGGACAGCTCCTACGAGCAGTACTTC
CASSRDSSYEQYF
>TRBD1|TRBV11-3|.|TRBJ1-6
TGTGCCAGCAGGGACAGGGCTTATAATTCACCCCTCCACTTT
CASRDRAYNSPLHF
>TRBD2|TRBV15|once|TRBJ2-7
TGTGCCACCAGCAGGACTAGCGGGAGGGTGGGCGAGCAGTACTTC
CATSRTSGRVGEQYF
>TRBD1|TRBV18|.|TRBJ1-2
TGTGCCAGCTCAGGCCTATCCCGAACAGGGGGTGGCTACACCTTC
CASSGLSRTGGGYTF
>TRBD2|TRBV28|.|TRBJ2-5
TGTGCCAGCAGGGCCCTAGCGGGAGGTGTAGAGACCCAGTACTTC
CASRALAGGVETQYF
>TRBD1|TRBV30|once|TRBJ1-5
TGTGCCTGGACCGGACAGGGCCCCAATCAGCCCCAGCATTTT
CAWTGQGPNQPQHF
>TRBD2|TRBV7-8|.|TRBJ2-1
TGTGCCAGCAGCTGGGAGGGGACTAGCGATACTGAGCAGTTCTTC
CASSWEGTSDTEQFF
>TRBD2|TRBV14|.|TRBJ2-1
TGTGCCAGCAGCCAATATAGCGGGAGTCCCCGTTACAATGAGCAGTTCTTC
CASSQYSGSPRYNEQFF
>.|TRBV7-2|.|TRBJ2-5
TGTGCCAGCAGCTTAGTTGGCGGTTACGGGGAGACCCAGTACTTC
CASSLVGGYGETQYF
>.|TRBV12-3/TRBV12-4|once|TRBJ1-2
TGTGCCAGCAGTCCACAGGGTTTTTATGGCTACACCTTC
CASSPQGFYGYTF
>TRBD2|TRBV9|.|TRBJ2-7
TGTGCCAGCAGCGTCCGTAGCGGGAGCTACGAGCAGTACTTC
CASSVRSGSYEQYF
>.|TRBV7-2|.|TRBJ1-3
TGTGCCAGCAGCTTACTGTCTGGAAACACCATATATTTT
CASSLLSGNTIYF
>TRBD1|TRBV4-1|few|TRBJ1-6
TGCGCCAGCAGCCAAGCCGGGCGGACAGGGAGTTCACCCCTCCACTTT
CASSQAGRTGSSPLHF
>.|TRBV7-2|.|TRBJ1-2
TGTGCCAGCAGCCGGGAGGGGGTCGACCCCTATGGCTACACCTTC
CASSREGVDPYGYTF
>TRBD1|TRBV30|.|TRBJ1-1
TGTGCCGGAATTCAGGGGGCTGGAGCTTTCTTT
CAGIQGAGAFF
>.|TRBV7-9|.|TRBJ2-7
TGTGCCAGCAGCATCGGGACAACGTACGAGCAGTACTTC
CASSIGTTYEQYF
>TRBD2|TRBV5-1|.|TRBJ2-1
TGCGCCAGCAGCTTGTCGGCAACCACTAGCGGGAGCTACAATGAGCAGTTCTTC
CASSLSATTSGSYNEQFF
>.|TRBV21-1|.|TRBJ2-1
TGTGCCAGCAGCAAAGAACCGACGGCTAGCGGGAGTTACAATGAGCAGTTCTTC
CASSKEPTASGSYNEQFF
>.|TRBV2|.|TRBJ1-4
TGTGCCAGCAGGGCCCCTGCAACTAATGAAAAACTGTTTTTT
CASRAPATNEKLFF
>.|TRBV7-8|once|TRBJ1-6
TGTGCCAGCAGTTCAACAGACAGTCTTAATTCACCCCTCCACTTT
CASSSTDSLNSPLHF
>.|TRBV2|.|TRBJ2-1
TGTGCCAGCAGTGGGGACTCCAATGAGCAGTTCTTC
CASSGDSNEQFF
>.|TRBV28|.|TRBJ2-1
TGTGCCAGCAGTCCAACGGGGAATGAGCAGTTCTTC
CASSPTGNEQFF
>TRBD1|TRBV25-1|.|TRBJ2-7
TGTGCCAGCGGACCGAACAGGGGAACCTACTACGAGCAGTACTTC
CASGPNRGTYYEQYF
>.|TRBV30|.|TRBJ1-5
TGTGCCTGGAGCTCTGGACATCCCTATCAGCCCCAGCATTTT
CAWSSGHPYQPQHF
>TRBD2|TRBV10-2|.|TRBJ2-7
TGCGCCAGCACTCTAGCGGGAGCATCCTACGAGCAGTACTTC
CASTLAGASYEQYF
>TRBD2|TRBV6-2/TRBV6-3|.|TRBJ2-1
TGTGCCAGCAGTCTTAGCGGGAGGGCGGCGCAGTTCTTC
CASSLSGRAAQFF
>TRBD2|TRBV4-1|.|TRBJ2-1
TGCGCCAGCAGCCAAGATAGCGGGACGGAGATCTACAATGAGCAGTTCTTC
CASSQDSGTEIYNEQFF
>TRBD1|TRBV7-3|.|TRBJ1-1
TGTGCCAGCAGCTTAGGTGACAGGGGGCGAAGGACTGAAGCTTTCTTT
CASSLGDRGRRTEAFF
>TRBD1|TRBV28|few|TRBJ2-7
TGTGCCAGCAGTTTATGGGGGACAGGGGGACACGAGCAGTACTTC
CASSLWGTGGHEQYF
>TRBD1|TRBV5-1|.|TRBJ1-4
TGCGCCAGCAGCTTGGAGACAGGGTCGGGTAATGAAAAACTGTTTTTT
CASSLETGSGNEKLFF
>.|TRBV5-1|.|TRBJ1-1
TGCGCCAGCAGCTTGGAGCTGAACACTGAAGCTTTCTTT
CASSLELNTEAFF
>TRBD1|TRBV28|.|TRBJ2-7
TGTGCCAGCAGTCTACAGGGGCAGTATGGCGAGCAGTACTTC
CASSLQGQYGEQYF
>TRBD1|TRBV13|.|TRBJ1-6
TGTGCCAGCAGCCCGGGGACAGGGGGAAGCTCCTATAATTCACCCCTCCACTTT
CASSPGTGGSSYNSPLHF
>.|TRBV13|.|TRBJ2-5
TGTGCCAGCAGCATATCAGGGGTGACCCAGTACTTC
CASSISGVTQYF
>TRBD1|TRBV4-3|.|TRBJ1-4
TGCGCCAGCAGCCCTCGGACAGGGGGCAACTCTAATGAAAAACTGTTTTTT
CASSPRTGGNSNEKLFF
>TRBD1|TRBV28|.|TRBJ1-5
TGTGCCAGCAGATCTACAGGGGATCAGCCCCAGCATTTT
CASRSTGDQPQHF
>.|TRBV20-1|.|TRBJ2-7
TGCAGTGCTAGAGGAACAGTCGAGCAGTACTTC
CSARGTVEQYF
>TRBD1|TRBV6-2/TRBV6-3|.|TRBJ1-4
TGTGCCAGCAGTCAAGGGACAGGGCGTGAAAAACTGTTTTTT
CASSQGTGREKLFF
>TRBD1|TRBV5-8|.|TRBJ1-2
TGTGCCAGCAGCTTGGAGGGGGCTCTTGGCTACACCTTC
CASSLEGALGYTF
>.|TRBV18|.|TRBJ2-3
TGTGCCAGCTCACCACGGAGCGCAGATACGCAGTATTTT
CASSPRSADTQYF
>TRBD2|TRBV10-1|.|TRBJ2-1
TGCGCCAGCAGTGAGCTCCTCGGGGGACTAGCGGGAACTGGTGAGCAGTTCTTC
CASSELLGGLAGTGEQFF
>.|TRBV20-1|.|TRBJ1-5
TGCAGTGCTAGTCAAGAGGGCAATCAGCCCCAGCATTTT
CSASQEGNQPQHF
>.|TRBV5-1|.|TRBJ1-1
TGCGCCAGCAGCCCCGGGGGGGGCCGTAGCACTGAAGCTTTCTTT
CASSPGGGRSTEAFF
>.|TRBV29-1|.|TRBJ2-2
TGCAGCGTTGACCCATTCAGGGGCGGCACCGGGGAGCTGTTTTTT
CSVDPFRGGTGELFF